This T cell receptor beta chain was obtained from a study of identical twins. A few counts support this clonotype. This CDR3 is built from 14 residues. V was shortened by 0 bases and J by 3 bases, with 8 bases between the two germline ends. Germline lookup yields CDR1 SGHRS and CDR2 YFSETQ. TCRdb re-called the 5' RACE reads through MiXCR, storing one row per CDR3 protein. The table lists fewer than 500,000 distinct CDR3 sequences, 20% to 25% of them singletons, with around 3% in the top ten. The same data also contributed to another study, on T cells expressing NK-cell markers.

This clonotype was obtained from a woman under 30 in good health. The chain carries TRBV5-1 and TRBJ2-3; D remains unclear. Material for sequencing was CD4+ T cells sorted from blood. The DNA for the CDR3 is TGCGCCAGCAGCTTGGAGCAGCTGACAGATACGCAGTATTTT. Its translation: CASSLEQLTDTQYF.